Here is one T cell receptor beta chain with its context. The table came from immunoSEQ multiplex PCR; TCRdb's copy has only in-frame clones and leaves some out. This table has about 150,000 clones, 87% appearing once. The sample comes from a study of blood T cell repertoires in COVID-19. Study as a whole: Italy, Spain and the United States were the sources of the convalescent and acute COVID-19 samples.

This CDR3 contains 13 residues. Per the germline V gene, CDR1 is SGHTS and CDR2 is YDEGEE. The V segment lost 4 bases and the J segment 8 bases; nucleotides outside the gene matches: 6. The receptor was derived from an elderly man with acute or convalescent COVID-19. The sample consisted of peripheral blood. The chain links TRBV5-8 to TRBJ2-3, with 8 bases that match TRBD1. The CDR3 DNA reads TGTGCCAGCAGCCCAACAGGGGGGATTACGCAGTATTTT. Encoded protein: CASSPTGGITQYF. The whole variable domain, filled in from reference TRBV5-8 and TRBJ2-3, reads EAGVTQSPTHLIKTRGQQATLRCSPISGHTSVYWYQQALGLGLQFLLWYDEGEERNRGNFPPRFSGRQFPNYSSELNVNALELEDSALYLCASSPTGGITQYFGPGTRLTVL.